This T cell receptor (beta chain) was recovered during a study of blood T cell repertoires in COVID-19. As for the study in general: COVID-19 samples from acute and convalescent phases originated in the United States, Italy and Spain. Sources were T cells, B-cell-depleted T cells, or PBMCs; the material itself was cDNA or gDNA.

Measured with immunoSEQ multiplex PCR; TCRdb has only the in-frame clones, and not every one. The top ten clones hold more than 2% of a sample with a few hundred thousand clones, 75% to 85% of them seen once. Those enrolled in Seattle joined during active infection and were followed longitudinally afterward. Remarks on this clone: The sample carries other DNA sequences with the same CDR3.

Sequencing was carried out using peripheral blood. This TCR came from a woman aged 70-85 years with COVID-19, enrolled during active disease.

The CDR3 here is CASSRDRANYGYTF. In DNA, the CDR3 is TGTGCCAGCAGCAGGGACAGGGCTAACTATGGCTACACCTTC. The chain is built from TRBV6-5 and TRBJ1-2; 9 positions agree with TRBD1. The CDR3 covers 14 residues. Germline CDR1 and CDR2: MNHEY and SVGAGI. Unmatched junction bases numbered 2, after V lost 6 bases and J lost 0 bases.